This TCR beta chain is drawn from a study of T cells after yellow fever vaccination. About the study: Those fractions that held only low numbers of cells were prepared using the SMART-Seq v4 Ultra Low Input RNA kit. Notes on the study in general: Post-booster reappearance was seen for most primary-vaccination clones (about 95% CD4, 80% to 90% CD8). The bulk population could contribute abundant contaminating clonotypes to FACS-sorted repertoires.

TCRdb re-called the 5' RACE reads with MiXCR, one entry per CDR3 protein. The sample records hundreds of thousands of distinct CDR3 sequences, over 15% being singletons. The ends were cut back, 4 bases at V and 0 bases at J, with 10 bases in the middle. The CDR3 spans 15 residues. Germline values: CDR1 SGHVS, CDR2 FQNEAQ. This clonotype was counted between two and nine times. Its antigen is as yet unknown. This sequence was found in a young man who received the YFV17D yellow fever vaccine. The starting material was PBMCs, obtained 15 days after the yellow fever booster vaccination. V usage is TRBV7-8 and J usage is TRBJ2-1, with D possibly being TRBD2 (5 bases). Here the CDR3 DNA reads TGTGCCAGCAGCTACCTAGCTAGCTCCTACAATGAGCAGTTCTTC. It specifies CASSYLASSYNEQFF.